This T cell receptor (beta chain) was recovered during a study of OX40 agonist ivuxolimab in advanced cancers. The assay was immunoSEQ multiplex PCR, and TCRdb's table has in-frame clones only and misses some. The data hold tens of thousands of clones, with less than 85% observed a single time. This clone was found a few times. The source was CD4+ or CD8+ T cells sorted from blood, collected in a trial of the OX40 agonist ivuxolimab. The clonotype was recovered from an adult with an advanced solid tumor such as melanoma, head and neck, liver or kidney cancer.

Written as DNA, the CDR3 is TGTGCCAGTAGACATGGACAGGGTAACTATGGCTACACCTTC. Translating it yields CASRHGQGNYGYTF. V is TRBV19 and J is TRBJ1-2, with TRBD1 matching over 8 bases. With 6 bases clipped from V and 1 base from J, the junction kept 4 bases outside the gene matches. The CDR3 length is 14 residues. Germline CDR1 is LNHDA and CDR2 is SQIVND (reference sequence).